This TCR beta chain was documented in a study of blood T cell repertoires in COVID-19. About the research overall: Samples taken during acute and convalescent COVID-19 were collected in the United States, Italy and Spain. T cells, B-cell-depleted T cells, or PBMCs provided the cDNA or gDNA that served as material.

In the study's own analysis: Amplification with reference gene primers provided the estimates of nucleated cell counts. Sequenced by immunoSEQ multiplex PCR; TCRdb stores in-frame clones only, minus some. The V and J calls and clone size are taken from that table; D and trimming were inferred from the DNA. Among approximately 68,000 clones listed, about 89% were seen once. The CDR3 contains 17 residues. Trimming cost V 2 bases and J 5 bases; bases outside gene matches: 14. Germline loops: CDR1 GTSNPN, CDR2 SVGIG (reference sequence). The source of this sequence is an older woman with acute or convalescent COVID-19. This sequence joins TRBV30 and TRBJ1-1; 10 bases line up with TRBD1. Material for sequencing was peripheral blood. CDR3 nucleotide sequence: TGTGCCTGGAGTCGTAGGAGCCTGGGACAGGGGATAACTGAAGCTTTCTTT. Amino acid sequence: CAWSRRSLGQGITEAFF. Filled out from reference TRBV30 and TRBJ1-1, the complete variable domain reads SQTIHQWPATLVQPVGSPLSLECTVEGTSNPNLYWYRQAAGRGLQLLFYSVGIGQISSEVPQNLSASRPQDRQFILSSKKLLLSDSGFYLCAWSRRSLGQGITEAFFGQGTRLTVV.